These 6 T cell receptor beta chains share one sample of origin, sequenced in a study of PD-1 blockade in mismatch repair-deficient tumors. Sequenced by immunoSEQ multiplex PCR; TCRdb stores in-frame clones only, minus some. Seen here are about 84,000 clones, approximately 84% observed once, and the top ten hold 2.6%. Sample: peripheral blood, taken 12 weeks after starting pembrolizumab. The receptors originated from an adult with mismatch repair-deficient cancer.

This sequence joins TRBV7-9 and TRBJ1-5; no definite D call. Germline V CDR1 and CDR2: SEHNR, FQNEAQ (reference sequence). The V end was cut by 4 bases, the J end by 0 bases, with 7 bases between. CDR3 length: 14 residues. CDR3 amino acids: CASSYENSNQPQHF. The CDR3 region has the DNA TGTGCCAGCAGCTATGAAAATAGCAATCAGCCCCAGCATTTT.

This clone showed up just once. The chain joins TRBV5-1 to TRBJ2-3, with TRBD2 as a possible D gene (6 bases). The CDR3 has 17 amino acids. Looked up from germline, CDR1 is SGHRS and CDR2 is YFSETQ. V was shortened by 0 bases and J by 0 bases, with 14 bases between the two germline ends. CDR3: CASSLVGLADSTDTQYF. DNA for the CDR3: TGCGCCAGCAGCTTGGTGGGATTAGCGGATAGCACAGATACGCAGTATTTT.

This rearrangement joins TRBV10-3 to TRBJ2-1; 14 positions agree with TRBD2. The CDR3 has 14 amino acids. Looked up from germline, CDR1 is ENHRY and CDR2 is SYGVKD. V lost 10 bases and J lost 8; bases outside the gene matches: 7. The CDR3 is CATEGTSGSYEQFF. The CDR3 nucleotides read TGTGCCACCGAAGGGACTAGCGGGAGCTATGAGCAGTTCTTC.

This rearrangement joins TRBV4-1 to TRBJ1-3; 7 bases are a match to TRBD1. CDR1 MGHRA and CDR2 YSYEKL come from the germline V gene. The CDR3 is 14 residues long. Unmatched junction bases numbered 3, after V lost 3 bases and J lost 4 bases. In nucleotides, the CDR3 is TGCGCCAGCAGCCATACAGGGGCGGGAAACACCATATATTTT. Residues: CASSHTGAGNTIYF.

The CDR3 DNA reads TGTGCCAGCAGCCAAGCCCAGGGCCCCCGGGCTTTCTTT. This sequence encodes CASSQAQGPRAFF. This chain links TRBV14 with TRBJ1-1; tentatively, D is TRBD1 (5 bases). Deletions cut 1 base from V and 11 bases from J, with 14 bases between. Germline CDR1 and CDR2: SGHDN and FVKESK. This CDR3 has 13 residues.

This clone was found a few times. The chain links TRBV7-9 to TRBJ1-5; D might be TRBD1 (5 bases). The CDR3 is made up of 15 amino acids. V dropped 1 base and J dropped 6 bases, with 13 bases sitting between them. Germline-derived CDR1 and CDR2 are SEHNR and FQNEAQ (reference sequence). The CDR3 here is CASSLDGGVGQPQHF. As DNA, the CDR3 is TGTGCCAGCAGCTTAGACGGGGGGGTGGGTCAGCCCCAGCATTTT.